A single sample gave rise to the 3 T cell receptor beta chains below, sequenced in a study of T cells in Graves' hyperthyroidism and ophthalmopathy (dated by TCRdb to between 2019 and 2020). The library came from multiplex PCR. TCRdb shows the sequencer as Illumina HiSeq 2000. The TCR beta CDR3 regions were amplified from RNA transcripts. For the first round of RT-PCR on the TCR CDR3, the HTBI primer set was used together with the Qiagen OneStep RT-PCR kit. TCRdb trimmed the raw reads at Q25, called clones with MiXCR and kept productive beta chains. Each CDR3 protein appears once, grouped with its most common genes and DNA. This sample holds 600,000 to 750,000 distinct CDR3 sequences; around 16% were observed only once. The ten most abundant clones make up around 15% of the sample. Sequencing was done on a sample of blood. These receptors originate from a man aged 45-65 years with Graves' hyperthyroidism.

Ten or more counts support this clonotype. The rearrangement uses TRBV3-1 and TRBJ2-1, with 8 positions matching TRBD2. Germline V CDR1 and CDR2: LGHDT, YNNKEL (reference sequence). CDR3 length equals 14 residues. V shed 2 bases, J shed 6 bases, and the junction held 3 bases outside the gene matches. Written as DNA, the CDR3 is TGTGCCAGCAGCCAAACCCGGGAGGGCAATGAGCAGTTCTTC. Protein sequence: CASSQTREGNEQFF.

This clonotype was seen only a few times. The chain joins TRBV30 to TRBJ1-1; tentative D call: TRBD1 (5 bases). The CDR3 is 12 residues long. V gave up 1 base and J gave up 3 bases, with 6 bases separating them. CDR1 and CDR2 (germline): GTSNPN, SVGIG (reference sequence). DNA of the CDR3: TGTGCCTGGAGTGAGACAGACACTGAAGCTTTCTTT. Translated: CAWSETDTEAFF.

The chain carries TRBV10-3 and TRBJ2-3; TRBD2 might be the D (6 bases). CDR1 and CDR2 (germline): ENHRY, SYGVKD. V gave up 7 bases and J gave up 6 bases, with 17 bases separating them. This CDR3 comprises 14 residues. CDR3 region: CAINPRGLSDTQYF. CDR3 bases: TGTGCCATCAACCCGCGGGGCCTCTCTGATACGCAGTATTTT.